This TCR beta chain emerged from a study of breast tumors, draining lymph nodes, adjacent tissues. Study conclusions and caveats: Findings are consistent with lymph node origin and intratumoral expansion of most tumor T cells. Tumor repertoires ranked between lymph nodes and nontumor tissue in diversity, with V and J gene preferences. Luminal-like breast cancer showed significantly greater tumor-nontumor repertoire similarity than basal-like breast cancer did. The lymph node origin of tumor T cells was framed as consistent with a hypothesis, not demonstrated.

Via MiXCR, TCRdb re-called the multiplex PCR reads, giving one row per CDR3 protein. Altogether 150,000 to 200,000 distinct CDR3 sequences are present, roughly 30% being singletons, with the ten largest covering approximately 4.3%. Axillary draining lymph nodes of breast cancer patients supplied the node samples. In the case of this clonotype: What it recognizes is unknown.

The CDR3 length is 15 residues. V lost 0 bases and J lost 3, with 9 bases in between. Germline CDR1 and CDR2: SGHAT and FQNNGV. The clonotype was recovered from a female donor with breast cancer. Some clones in this sample may be carry-over from other donors' samples. The rearrangement uses TRBV11-2 and TRBJ1-5; unclear D gene. The sample comprised axillary lymph node tissue. The chain's CDR3 is CASSLDWRNNQPQHF. The CDR3 DNA follows: TGTGCCAGCAGCTTAGATTGGCGGAACAATCAGCCCCAGCATTTT. Full variable domain (missing parts from reference TRBV11-2 and TRBJ1-5): EAGVAQSPRYKIIEKRQSVAFWCNPISGHATLYWYQQILGQGPKLLIQFQNNGVVDDSQLPKDRFSAERLKGVDSTLKIQPAKLEDSAVYLCASSLDWRNNQPQHFGDGTRLSIL.